These 28 T cell receptor beta chains share one sample of origin, sequenced in a study of T-cell reconstitution after alpha-beta-depleted transplantation in children. Unique molecular identifiers tagged the TCRbeta library. From the PCR reads, TCRdb called clonotypes with MiXCR, one entry per CDR3 protein. The sample holds about 500,000 distinct CDR3 sequences; about 30% are singletons and the top ten take 2% to 2.5%. The sample in question was PBMCs from the stem cell graft donor, obtained from the stem cell graft. The receptors stem from a human donor who donated a stem cell graft to a child with aplastic anemia.

This clonotype came up a few times. V and J are TRBV15 and TRBJ2-3; 10 positions agree with TRBD2. Trimming at V came to 0 bases and at J to 4 bases, leaving 7 bases not matched to a gene. Germline values: CDR1 LNHNV, CDR2 YYDKDF (reference sequence). The CDR3 length is 17 residues. The CDR3 sequence: CATSRDGTAGGPDTQYF. The CDR3 coding sequence is TGTGCCACCAGCAGAGATGGGACAGCGGGAGGGCCAGATACGCAGTATTTT.

The V and J genes are TRBV6-5 and TRBJ2-1, with 13 bases that match TRBD2. The CDR3 loop spans 16 amino acids. In germline, CDR1 is MNHEY, CDR2 SVGAGI. J was trimmed by 8 bases and V by 4 bases; bases with no gene match: 8. The CDR3 here is CASSSGLAGVVDEQFF. The CDR3 region has the DNA TGTGCCAGCAGTTCCGGACTAGCGGGAGTGGTCGATGAGCAGTTCTTC.

The V gene is TRBV7-2, the J gene TRBJ1-2; D gene unclear. Per the germline V gene, CDR1 is SGHTA and CDR2 is FQGNSA. Trimming removed 3 bases from V and 4 bases from J, with 6 bases in between. There are 12 residues in the CDR3. DNA of the CDR3: TGTGCCAGCAGCTTTGGGGTCTATGGCTACACCTTC. As protein: CASSFGVYGYTF. Combining the CDR3 with reference TRBV7-2 and TRBJ1-2 gives the whole variable domain GAGVSQSPSNKVTEKGKDVELRCDPISGHTALYWYRQSLGQGLEFLIYFQGNSAPDKSGLPSDRFSAERTGGSVSTLTIQRTQQEDSAVYLCASSFGVYGYTFGSGTRLTVV.

The rearrangement uses TRBV24-1 and TRBJ1-1; 7 positions agree with TRBD1. This CDR3 region has 13 residues. Germline V lookup: CDR1 KGHDR, CDR2 SFDVKD. V was pared by 7 bases and J by 4 bases, with 5 bases of the junction left unmatched. CDR3 loop: CATSDRVGTEAFF. CDR3 coding DNA: TGTGCCACCAGCGACAGGGTCGGCACTGAAGCTTTCTTT.

This clonotype has a handful of counts. The chain employs TRBV20-1 and TRBJ1-2; D is unresolved. Germline V gene data show CDR1 as DFQATT and CDR2 as SNEGSKA (reference sequence). This CDR3 has 15 amino acids. V lost 1 base to trimming and J lost 0 bases, with 12 bases between them. As DNA, the CDR3 is TGCAGTGCTAGAGCCGGCGGAGGTTCTAACTATGGCTACACCTTC. Encoded protein: CSARAGGGSNYGYTF.

This clonotype showed up just a few times. The gene calls are TRBV28 and TRBJ2-2, with 7 bases lining up with TRBD1. CDR1 MDHEN and CDR2 SYDVKM come from the germline V gene. The CDR3 extends over 15 amino acids. J gave up 8 bases and V 7 bases, and 13 bases lay outside the gene matches. The CDR3: CASTAGTARRGELFF. In nucleotides, the CDR3 is TGTGCCAGCACCGCCGGGACAGCACGAAGGGGGGAGCTGTTTTTT. The complete variable domain, with remaining parts taken from reference TRBV28 and TRBJ2-2, reads DVKVTQSSRYLVKRTGEKVFLECVQDMDHENMFWYRQDPGLGLRLIYFSYDVKMKEKGDIPEGYSVSREKKERFSLILESASTNQTSMYLCASTAGTARRGELFFGEGSRLTVL.

Notes on this clonotype: At one end, the junction sequence differs from germline, possibly due to a read error. V is TRBV6-2 or TRBV6-3 and J is TRBJ2-1, with 11 bases that match TRBD2. The germline V gene has CDR1 MNHEY and CDR2 SVGEGT. The length of the CDR3 is 16 residues. The CDR3 sequence is CPSSRLASGRRNEQFF. CDR3 nucleotides: TGTCCCAGCAGCCGCCTGGCTAGCGGGAGGAGGAATGAGCAGTTCTTC.

This clonotype was seen a few times. The chain is built from TRBV29-1 and TRBJ1-1; TRBD1 matches 7 bases. Germline V CDR1 and CDR2: SQVTM, ANQGSEA. This CDR3 contains 12 residues. V lost 8 bases and J lost 11; bases outside the gene matches: 14. Written as DNA, the CDR3 is TGCAGCTCAAGCGGGACAGCGGAGAGGGCTTTCTTT. Translation gives CSSSGTAERAFF. The whole variable domain, filled in from reference TRBV29-1 and TRBJ1-1, reads SAVISQKPSRDICQRGTSLTIQCQVDSQVTMMFWYRQQPGQSLTLIATANQGSEATYESGFVIDKFPISRPNLTFSTLTVSNMSPEDSSIYLCSSSGTAERAFFGQGTRLTVV.

This sequence joins TRBV5-5 and TRBJ2-4; the D call may be TRBD1 or TRBD2 (5 bases each). The V end lost 4 bases, the J end lost 0 bases, and 14 bases lay between the germline ends. Per germline, CDR1 SGHKS and CDR2 YYEKEE (reference sequence). There are 16 residues in the CDR3. The CDR3 loop reads CASSRTGPLAKNIQYF. The CDR3 region has the DNA TGTGCCAGCAGCCGGACGGGACCTCTAGCCAAAAACATTCAGTACTTC.

This clonotype was recorded many times. The rearrangement uses TRBV29-1 and TRBJ2-1; 13 positions match TRBD2. CDR1 is SQVTM, CDR2 ANQGSEA, per germline. The trim removed 4 bases at V and 6 bases at J, leaving 6 bases unmatched. The CDR3 extends over 15 amino acids. The CDR3 DNA is TGCAGCGTTGGGTTGGGACTAGCGGGACCCAATGAGCAGTTCTTC. Its protein is CSVGLGLAGPNEQFF.

The chain combines TRBV4-3 with TRBJ1-2; D might be TRBD1 (6 bases). This CDR3 has 14 residues. Germline assignment: CDR1 LGHNA and CDR2 YSLEER. V gave up 2 bases and J gave up 4 bases, with 11 bases separating them. Written as DNA, the CDR3 is TGCGCCAGCAGCCAAACAGACAGGTCCTATGGCTACACCTTC. Protein sequence: CASSQTDRSYGYTF.

This chain connects TRBV5-1 to TRBJ2-2; D gene uncertain. V lost 4 bases and J lost 3, with 7 bases in between. Germline CDR1 and CDR2: SGHRS and YFSETQ. The CDR3 runs to 13 residues. The CDR3 nucleotides read TGCGCCAGCAGCGTCGACCACACCGGGGAGCTGTTTTTT. Its translation: CASSVDHTGELFF. Using reference TRBV5-1 and TRBJ2-2 for the parts outside the CDR3, the full variable domain is KAGVTQTPRYLIKTRGQQVTLSCSPISGHRSVSWYQQTPGQGLQFLFEYFSETQRNKGNFPGRFSGRQFSNSRSEMNVSTLELGDSALYLCASSVDHTGELFFGEGSRLTVL.

The V call is TRBV24-1, the J call TRBJ1-2, with 7 bases that match TRBD1. Germline assignment: CDR1 KGHDR and CDR2 SFDVKD. The CDR3 covers 14 residues. With 5 bases clipped from V and 8 bases from J, the junction kept 10 bases outside the gene matches. This chain's CDR3 is CATSAPDRAGGYTF. The CDR3 nucleotides are TGTGCCACCAGTGCCCCAGACAGGGCAGGGGGCTACACCTTC.

This sequence joins TRBV25-1 and TRBJ1-5; D perhaps matches TRBD1 (6 bases). CDR1 and CDR2 from the germline V gene are MGHDK and SYGVNS. Trimming pared 3 bases from V and 7 bases from J, leaving 13 bases between. The CDR3 totals 14 residues. The CDR3 DNA sequence: TGTGCCAGCAGTGACCCGGGGGCGGGGCAGCCCCAGCATTTT. Translated: CASSDPGAGQPQHF.

The chain recombines TRBV4-3 with TRBJ1-2; 9 nucleotides match TRBD1. J gave up 7 bases and V 4 bases, and 16 bases lay outside the gene matches. This CDR3 is 17 amino acids long. Germline V gene data show CDR1 as LGHNA and CDR2 as YSLEER. The CDR3 bases are TGCGCCAGCAGCCCCTCGGAACAGGGGGCAGGTTTTGTTGGCTACACCTTC. Its protein product is CASSPSEQGAGFVGYTF.

The V gene is TRBV27, the J gene TRBJ1-1; TRBD1 matches at 11 bases. V gave up 2 bases and J gave up 6 bases; unmatched junction bases: 8. Germline CDR1 reads MNHEY; CDR2 reads SMNVEV (reference sequence). The CDR3 runs to 16 residues. CDR3 nucleotide sequence: TGTGCCAGCAGTTTAGTTAGGACAGGGGGCAGGTCTGAAGCTTTCTTT. Translation: CASSLVRTGGRSEAFF.

V and J are TRBV27 and TRBJ2-2, with 7 bases matching TRBD1. The CDR3 length is 14 residues. The J segment lost 1 base and the V segment lost 5 bases, leaving 1 base of the junction unmatched. CDR1 and CDR2 (germline): MNHEY, SMNVEV (reference sequence). CDR3 sequence: CASSHRGNTGELFF. Written as DNA, the CDR3 is TGTGCCAGCAGTCACAGGGGGAACACCGGGGAGCTGTTTTTT.

The rearrangement uses TRBV20-1 and TRBJ2-1; 10 nucleotides agree with TRBD1. The CDR3 loop spans 17 amino acids. Unmatched junction bases numbered 8, after V lost 1 base and J lost 2 bases. From germline, CDR1 is DFQATT and CDR2 SNEGSKA (reference sequence). In DNA, the CDR3 is TGCAGTGCTAGAGGACAAGCGGGGACAGGGGCCTACAATGAGCAGTTCTTC. Protein sequence: CSARGQAGTGAYNEQFF.

This clonotype was counted a few times. The chain employs TRBV28 and TRBJ2-5; unclear D gene. The ends were cut back, 5 bases at V and 1 base at J, with 11 bases in the middle. This CDR3 region has 14 residues. Germline CDR1 is MDHEN and CDR2 is SYDVKM. The CDR3 here is CASSQDPLQETQYF. CDR3 sequence (DNA): TGTGCCAGCAGTCAGGACCCACTCCAAGAGACCCAGTACTTC.

There are many counts of this clonotype. The rearrangement uses TRBV6-5 and TRBJ2-1, with D perhaps TRBD1 (6 bases). This CDR3 contains 11 residues. Germline V gene sequence: CDR1 MNHEY, CDR2 SVGAGI. The V end lost 2 bases, the J end lost 13 bases, and 9 bases lay between the germline ends. For the CDR3, the DNA is TGTGCCAGCAGTTACGGACAGAAACAGTTCTTC. It yields the protein CASSYGQKQFF.

The chain carries TRBV6-1 and TRBJ1-2; 9 positions match TRBD1. The length of the CDR3 is 14 residues. Germline CDR1 reads MNHNS; CDR2 reads SASEGT. Trimming cost V 6 bases and J 7 bases; bases outside gene matches: 9. CDR3 region: CASSQGQGMSGYTF. The CDR3 DNA sequence: TGTGCCAGCAGCCAGGGACAGGGAATGTCTGGCTACACCTTC.

This clonotype was seen once. At one end, the junction sequence differs from germline, possibly due to a read error. The J gene is TRBJ2-1, the V gene TRBV5-8; 14 bases agree with TRBD2. In germline, CDR1 is SGHTS, CDR2 YDEGEE. CDR3 length equals 17 residues. CDR3 protein: CASSLAGTSGSTKTRVF. The CDR3 coding sequence is TGTGCCAGCAGCTTGGCCGGGACTAGCGGGAGTACGAAGACGAGGGTCTTC.

This clonotype was detected only a few times. The CDR3 bases are TGTGCCAGCAGGAGAACTGGGGCCAACGTCCTGACTTTC. Its protein is CASRRTGANVLTF. The chain joins TRBV11-2 to TRBJ2-6; no firm D call. CDR3 length equals 13 residues. Trimming pared 6 bases from V and 2 bases from J, leaving 5 bases between. CDR1 is SGHAT, CDR2 FQNNGV, per germline.

This clonotype has more than one count but fewer than ten. The chain is built from TRBV12-3 or TRBV12-4 and TRBJ1-1; D might be TRBD1 (6 bases). Trimming cost V 6 bases and J 0 bases, with 14 bases left between them. The CDR3 sequence is 15 residues long. This chain's CDR3 is CASSLRQAMNTEAFF. CDR3 bases: TGTGCCAGCAGCTTGAGACAGGCCATGAACACTGAAGCTTTCTTT.

This chain joins TRBV6-1 and TRBJ1-4, with 10 bases that match TRBD1. With 8 bases clipped from V and 8 bases from J, the junction kept 14 bases outside the gene matches. Germline V CDR1 and CDR2: MNHNS, SASEGT. The CDR3 runs to 16 residues. CDR3 bases: TGTGCCAGCCAGACGACAGGGGGCCTAAGGGAGGAAAAACTGTTTTTT. It codes for CASQTTGGLREEKLFF.

CDR3 sequence: CASSLVTSGSREEQFF. DNA for the CDR3: TGCGCCAGCAGCTTGGTGACTAGCGGGAGCCGGGAAGAGCAGTTCTTC. The rearrangement joins TRBV5-1 to TRBJ2-1; the match to TRBD2 covers 12 bases. There are 16 residues in the CDR3. Germline trimming cut 0 bases from V and 10 bases from J; bases unmatched to any gene: 8. Per germline, CDR1 SGHRS and CDR2 YFSETQ.

The V gene is TRBV30, the J gene TRBJ2-2; 8 nucleotides align to TRBD1. CDR1 GTSNPN and CDR2 SVGIG come from the germline V gene (reference sequence). V trimming: 2 bases; J trimming: 5 bases; junction bases outside the gene matches: 7. This CDR3 is 15 amino acids long. CDR3 region: CAWSPGTGATGELFF. For the CDR3, the DNA is TGTGCCTGGAGTCCCGGGACAGGCGCAACCGGGGAGCTGTTTTTT.

This clonotype was found a few times. The chain carries TRBV20-1 and TRBJ1-5; 7 bases align to TRBD1. CDR3 size: 15 residues. The V and J ends lost 6 bases and 3 bases, in that order; junction bases with no gene match: 11. The germline gives CDR1 DFQATT, CDR2 SNEGSKA (reference sequence). CDR3 nucleotides: TGCAGTGCGGCACCAGGGGACAGACTCAATCAGCCCCAGCATTTT. Amino acids: CSAAPGDRLNQPQHF.